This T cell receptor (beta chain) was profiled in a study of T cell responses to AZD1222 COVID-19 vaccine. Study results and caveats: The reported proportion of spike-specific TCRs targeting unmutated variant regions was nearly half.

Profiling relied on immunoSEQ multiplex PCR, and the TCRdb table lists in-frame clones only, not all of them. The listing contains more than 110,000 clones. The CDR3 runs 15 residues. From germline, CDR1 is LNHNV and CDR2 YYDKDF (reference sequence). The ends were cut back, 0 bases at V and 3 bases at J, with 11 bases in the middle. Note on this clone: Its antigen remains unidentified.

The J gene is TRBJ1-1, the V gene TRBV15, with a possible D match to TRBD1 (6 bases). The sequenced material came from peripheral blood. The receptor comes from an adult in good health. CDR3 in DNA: TGTGCCACCAGCAGAGATTGGGGGGCGGACACTGAAGCTTTCTTT. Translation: CATSRDWGADTEAFF.